This T cell receptor beta chain was captured in a study of blood T cell repertoires in COVID-19. The CDR3 is 13 residues long. With 4 bases removed from V and 6 bases from J, the gap between germline ends came to 13 bases. CDR1 and CDR2 from the germline V gene are MGHDK and SYGVNS. Libraries were prepared by immunoSEQ multiplex PCR; TCRdb keeps only in-frame clonotypes and omits some of them. The table lists 470,000 or so clones, approximately 90% of them singletons. Clinical histories supplied by participants themselves formed the basis of cohort assignment. Sequences were obtained from PBMCs or T cells enriched from blood (not recorded which). The sequence was obtained from a woman aged 18-29 years with acute COVID-19. The chain combines TRBV25-1 with TRBJ2-7, with a possible D match to TRBD1 (6 bases). The CDR3: CASSAYRAGEQYF. DNA for the CDR3: TGTGCCAGCAGTGCCTACAGGGCGGGCGAGCAGTACTTC.